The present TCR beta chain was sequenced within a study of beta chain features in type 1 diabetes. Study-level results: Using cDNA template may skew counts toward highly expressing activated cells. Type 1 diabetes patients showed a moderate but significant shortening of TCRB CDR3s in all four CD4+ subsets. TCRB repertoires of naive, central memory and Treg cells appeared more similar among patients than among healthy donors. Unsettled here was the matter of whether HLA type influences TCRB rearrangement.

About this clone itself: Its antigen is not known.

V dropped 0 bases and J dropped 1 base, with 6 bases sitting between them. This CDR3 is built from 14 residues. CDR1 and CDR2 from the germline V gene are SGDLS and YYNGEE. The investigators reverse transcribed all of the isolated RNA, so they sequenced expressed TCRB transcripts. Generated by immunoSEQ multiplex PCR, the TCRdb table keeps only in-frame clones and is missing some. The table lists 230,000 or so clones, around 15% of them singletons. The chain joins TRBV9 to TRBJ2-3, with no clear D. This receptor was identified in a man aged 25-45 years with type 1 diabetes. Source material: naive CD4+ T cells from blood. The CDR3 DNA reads TGTGCCAGCAGCGTAGTTCCAGGCACAGATACGCAGTATTTT. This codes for CASSVVPGTDTQYF.